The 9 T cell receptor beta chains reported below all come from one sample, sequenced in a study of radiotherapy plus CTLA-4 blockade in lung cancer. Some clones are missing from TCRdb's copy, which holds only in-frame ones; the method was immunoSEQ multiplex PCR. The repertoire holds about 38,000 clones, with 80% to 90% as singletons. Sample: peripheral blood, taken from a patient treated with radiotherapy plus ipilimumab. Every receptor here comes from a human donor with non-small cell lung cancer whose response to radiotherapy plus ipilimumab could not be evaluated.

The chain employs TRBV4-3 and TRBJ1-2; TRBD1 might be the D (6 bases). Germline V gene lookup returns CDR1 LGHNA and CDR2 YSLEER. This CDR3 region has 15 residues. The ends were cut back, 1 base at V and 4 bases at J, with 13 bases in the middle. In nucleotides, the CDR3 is TGCGCCAGCAGCCAAGTAGCACAGGGCGGCTATGGCTACACCTTC. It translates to CASSQVAQGGYGYTF.

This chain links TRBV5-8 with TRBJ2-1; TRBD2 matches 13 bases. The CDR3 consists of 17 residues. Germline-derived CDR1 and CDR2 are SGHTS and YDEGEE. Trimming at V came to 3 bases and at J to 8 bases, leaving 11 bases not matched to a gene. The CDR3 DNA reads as TGTGCCAGCAGCTACACTCTCGGGACTAGCGGGACGGATGAGCAGTTCTTC. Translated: CASSYTLGTSGTDEQFF. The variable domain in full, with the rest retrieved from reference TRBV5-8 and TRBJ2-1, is EAGVTQSPTHLIKTRGQQATLRCSPISGHTSVYWYQQALGLGLQFLLWYDEGEERNRGNFPPRFSGRQFPNYSSELNVNALELEDSALYLCASSYTLGTSGTDEQFFGPGTRLTVL.

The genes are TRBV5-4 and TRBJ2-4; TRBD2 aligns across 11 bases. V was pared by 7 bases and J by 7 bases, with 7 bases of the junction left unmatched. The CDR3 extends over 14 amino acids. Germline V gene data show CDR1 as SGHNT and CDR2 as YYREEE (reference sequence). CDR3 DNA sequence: TGTGCCAGCGGCACGACTAGCGGGGCGAACATTCAGTACTTC. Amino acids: CASGTTSGANIQYF.

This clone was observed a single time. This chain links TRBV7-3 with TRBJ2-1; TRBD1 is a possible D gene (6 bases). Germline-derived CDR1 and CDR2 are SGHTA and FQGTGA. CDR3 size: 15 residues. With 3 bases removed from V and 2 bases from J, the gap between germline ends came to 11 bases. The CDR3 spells CASSFQDSPYNEQFF. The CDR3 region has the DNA TGTGCCAGCAGCTTCCAGGACAGTCCCTACAATGAGCAGTTCTTC.

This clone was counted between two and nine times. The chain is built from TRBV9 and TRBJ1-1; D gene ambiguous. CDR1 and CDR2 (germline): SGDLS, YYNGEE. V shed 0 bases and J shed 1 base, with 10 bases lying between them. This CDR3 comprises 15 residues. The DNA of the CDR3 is TGTGCCAGCAGCGTAGAGGGAGAATCGAACACTGAAGCTTTCTTT. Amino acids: CASSVEGESNTEAFF.

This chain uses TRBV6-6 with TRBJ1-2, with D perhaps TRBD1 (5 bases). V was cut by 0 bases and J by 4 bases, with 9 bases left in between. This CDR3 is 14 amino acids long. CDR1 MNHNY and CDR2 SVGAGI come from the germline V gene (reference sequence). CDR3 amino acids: CASSYSMTAYGYTF. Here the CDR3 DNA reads TGTGCCAGCAGTTACTCCATGACAGCCTATGGCTACACCTTC.

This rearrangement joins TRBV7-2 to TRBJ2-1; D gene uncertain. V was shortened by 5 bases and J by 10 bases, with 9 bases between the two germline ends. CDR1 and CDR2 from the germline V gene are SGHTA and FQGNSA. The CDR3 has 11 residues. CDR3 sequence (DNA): TGTGCCAGCAGCCTCAACATCGAGCAGTTCTTC. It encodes CASSLNIEQFF.

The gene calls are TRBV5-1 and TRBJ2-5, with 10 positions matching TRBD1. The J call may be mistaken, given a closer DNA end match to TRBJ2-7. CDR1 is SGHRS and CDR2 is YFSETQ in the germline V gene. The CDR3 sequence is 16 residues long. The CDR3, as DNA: TGCGCCAGCAGCTTGACACCGGGACAGGGGATGAACGAGCAGTACTTC. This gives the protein CASSLTPGQGMNEQYF.

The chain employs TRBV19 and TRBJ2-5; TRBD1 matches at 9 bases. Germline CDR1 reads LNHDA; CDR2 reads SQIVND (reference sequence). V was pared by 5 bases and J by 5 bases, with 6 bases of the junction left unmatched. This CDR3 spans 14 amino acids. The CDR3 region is CASSSTGTGETQYF. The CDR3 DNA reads TGTGCCAGTAGTTCCACCGGGACAGGGGAGACCCAGTACTTC.